This T cell receptor beta chain was documented in a study of blood T cell repertoires in COVID-19. The CDR3 contains 15 residues. Per germline, CDR1 MDHEN and CDR2 SYDVKM. V dropped 4 bases and J dropped 0 bases, with 12 bases sitting between them. Study processing details: Amplified reference gene primers provided the basis for estimating nucleated cell counts. Assay used: immunoSEQ multiplex PCR; TCRdb lists only in-frame clones, some missing. That table gives V, J and clone size, and the DNA gave D and trimming. The sample contains roughly 16,000 clones, 70% to 80% of which appear only once. The sample comprised peripheral blood. This clonotype originated in a human donor in a cohort sampled during active COVID-19. J is TRBJ2-5 and V is TRBV28; tentative D call: TRBD1 (6 bases). The CDR3 region has the DNA TGTGCCAGCAGTTCCCCTGACAGGTACCAAGAGACCCAGTACTTC. Its translation is CASSSPDRYQETQYF.